Listed below are T cell receptor beta chains from one sample, sequenced in a study of control samples from healthy donors and cancer patients. The repertoire was sequenced with immunoSEQ multiplex PCR; TCRdb's copy has only in-frame clones and lacks some. This sample has 9,500 to 15,000 clones, with over 75% found just once. The specimen was formalin-fixed, paraffin-embedded tissue. The source is a male donor with melanoma. Each CDR3 is given with its conserved first and last residue. D genes are given only for firm matches. Rows may omit the clone size; those that give it use once, few, many or a size class.

d_call	clone_size	v_call	j_call	cdr3_nt	cdr3_aa
NA	once	TRBV7-9	TRBJ2-5	TGTGCCAGCAGCTTCGGGCAAGAGACCCAGTACTTC	CASSFGQETQYF
TRBD2	NA	TRBV3-1/TRBV3-2	TRBJ2-1	TGTGCCAGCAGCCAGGGACTAGCCTACTACAATGAGCAGTTCTTC	CASSQGLAYYNEQFF
NA	few	TRBV2	TRBJ1-5	TGTGCCAGCAGTGAAGGCGTTCAGCCCCAGCATTTT	CASSEGVQPQHF
NA	NA	TRBV3-1/TRBV3-2	TRBJ1-5	TGTGCCAGCAGCCAAGAAGGCAGGGCCCCTCAGCCCCAGCATTTT	CASSQEGRAPQPQHF
NA	NA	TRBV6-5	TRBJ2-3	TGTGCCAGCAGTTACTCCGGGACTGCTAGCACAGATACGCAGTATTTT	CASSYSGTASTDTQYF
TRBD2	NA	TRBV7-9	TRBJ2-5	TGTGCCAGCAGCTGGCAGCGGGAGGGGCCCGAGACCCAGTACTTC	CASSWQREGPETQYF
NA	NA	TRBV24-1	TRBJ2-3	TGTGCCACCTCTCGGGCGTCAACAACCACGGGGCTAGTCGACCCCACAGATACGCAGTATTTT	CATSRASTTTGLVDPTDTQYF
NA	NA	TRBV27	TRBJ1-4	TGTGCCAGCAGTTTATCCCTGGGGGGAACAAAAGAAAAACTGTTTTTT	CASSLSLGGTKEKLFF
NA	NA	TRBV5-1	TRBJ2-1	TGCGCCAGCAGTTTTTGGGGGCTAGGGCGCCAGAATGAGCAGTTCTTC	CASSFWGLGRQNEQFF
NA	NA	TRBV25-1	TRBJ2-1	TGTGCCAGCAGTTCAGGGTACAATGAGCAGTTCTTC	CASSSGYNEQFF
NA	NA	TRBV5-6	TRBJ2-5	TGTGCCAGCACATCAAGGACAGCCACTGAGACCCAGTACTTC	CASTSRTATETQYF
TRBD1	NA	TRBV19	TRBJ2-5	TGTGCCAGTAGTGGTAACAGGGGTGGGGAGACCCAGTACTTC	CASSGNRGGETQYF
NA	NA	TRBV5-1	TRBJ2-6	TGCGCCTGTCACTGGGGCTCTGGGGCCAACGTCCTGACTTTC	CACHWGSGANVLTF
TRBD1	NA	TRBV11-1	TRBJ1-2	TGTGCCAGCAGCTCCCCAACAAGGACAGGGGATGGCTACACCTTC	CASSSPTRTGDGYTF
NA	few	TRBV11-2	TRBJ2-3	TGTGCCAGCAGCGTCTTCGGAGGGTCCGCAGATACGCAGTATTTT	CASSVFGGSADTQYF
NA	NA	TRBV10-3	TRBJ1-5	TGTGCCATCAGTGAGTCCCTGGGTGTTCATCAGCCCCAGCATTTT	CAISESLGVHQPQHF
NA	NA	TRBV25-1	TRBJ2-4	TGTGCCAGCAGTGAATTCGGGGTAGCCAAAAACATTCAGTACTTC	CASSEFGVAKNIQYF
NA	NA	TRBV4-2	TRBJ2-1	TGTGCCAGCAGCCAAGATGGGGCAGGTCTTAATCCGAGCAATGAGCAGTTCTTC	CASSQDGAGLNPSNEQFF
NA	NA	TRBV5-6	TRBJ1-2	TGTGCCAGCAGCTTGAGTGGAGAGGGTAACTATGGCTACACCTTC	CASSLSGEGNYGYTF
NA	NA	TRBV24-1	TRBJ2-2	TGTGCCACCAGTGCCTCAGGGGTTTTTAGTAACACCGGGGAGCTGTTTTTT	CATSASGVFSNTGELFF
TRBD2	NA	TRBV10-3	TRBJ2-3	TGTGCCATCAGTGACCCCGGACTAGGTTCAGATACGCAGTATTTT	CAISDPGLGSDTQYF
NA	NA	TRBV12-3/TRBV12-4	TRBJ2-7	TGTGCCAGCAGGAAAGACCCCGCCTACGAGCAGTACTTC	CASRKDPAYEQYF
TRBD1	NA	TRBV29-1	TRBJ2-5	TGCAGCGTTGATACGGTGGCAGGGGGACGAGCGGAGACCCAGTACTTC	CSVDTVAGGRAETQYF
NA	NA	TRBV2	TRBJ1-6	TGTGCCAGCAGTGGAGGGGCTGGAACAGGGCTAAATTCACCCCTCCACTTT	CASSGGAGTGLNSPLHF
NA	NA	TRBV21-1	TRBJ2-1	TGTGCCAGCAGCAAAGTTCCCCAAGGGTCGGGGACTAGCGGGTCTTACAATGAGCAGTTCTTC	CASSKVPQGSGTSGSYNEQFF
TRBD2	NA	TRBV7-9	TRBJ2-5	TGTGCCAGCAGCTTCCAAGCGGGAGGGCCCGAAGGGAAGACCCAGTACTTC	CASSFQAGGPEGKTQYF
NA	NA	TRBV7-6	TRBJ2-3	TGTGCCAGCAGCTTAGAGGTCGGGAGCAACACAGATACGCAGTATTTT	CASSLEVGSNTDTQYF
NA	NA	TRBV21-1	TRBJ1-6	TGTGCCAACAAACAGGGAAGCTCCTATAATTCACCCCTCCACTTT	CANKQGSSYNSPLHF
NA	NA	TRBV23-1	TRBJ1-1	TGCGCCAGCAGTCTAACGGGGGGTTCGAACACTGAAGCTTTCTTT	CASSLTGGSNTEAFF
TRBD2	NA	TRBV11-3	TRBJ2-4	TGTGCCAGCAGCTTATCTGCGGGAGCGGGGGAGAACATTCAGTACTTC	CASSLSAGAGENIQYF
NA	once	TRBV3-1/TRBV3-2	TRBJ2-5	TGTGCCAGCAGCCACTACCAAGAGACCCAGTACTTC	CASSHYQETQYF
NA	NA	TRBV2	TRBJ1-2	TGTGCCAGCAGTGAATCAAGGGATTGGGATGGCTACACCTTC	CASSESRDWDGYTF
NA	once	TRBV7-2	TRBJ1-6	TGTGCCAGCAGCTTATTTCAGGTTGATAATTCACCCCTCCACTTT	CASSLFQVDNSPLHF
TRBD1	NA	TRBV5-5	TRBJ1-1	TGTGCCAGCAGCTGGGGACAGGTGAACACTGAAGCTTTCTTT	CASSWGQVNTEAFF
TRBD1	NA	TRBV18	TRBJ1-4	TGTGCCAGCTCAGCCCCGGGACAGAGCACTGAAAAACTGTTTTTT	CASSAPGQSTEKLFF
TRBD2	NA	TRBV6-6	TRBJ2-1	TGTGCCAGCAGTTCGACTAGCGGGAGTTATTACAATGAGCAGTTCTTC	CASSSTSGSYYNEQFF
NA	NA	TRBV2	TRBJ1-2	TGTGCCAGCAACCTGGCCAACGCAGAGGGCTACACCTTC	CASNLANAEGYTF
NA	NA	TRBV9	TRBJ2-3	TGTGCCAGCAGCGCCCGACTGAATACGCAGTATTTT	CASSARLNTQYF
NA	NA	TRBV7-9	TRBJ2-7	TGTGCCAGCAGCGGCCGAGAGGAGGGAGTTCTATACGAGCAGTACTTC	CASSGREEGVLYEQYF
NA	NA	TRBV7-2	TRBJ1-2	TGTGCCAGCAGCTTAGGGGGCGCGGGGCAGCACTATGGCTACACCTTC	CASSLGGAGQHYGYTF
TRBD1	NA	TRBV18	TRBJ2-5	TGTGCCAGCTCACCACGAGACAGGGGGTTTGGAGAGACCCAGTACTTC	CASSPRDRGFGETQYF
NA	NA	TRBV30	TRBJ2-1	TGTGCCTGGAGTGTCGTTCCTGTGCAGTTCTTC	CAWSVVPVQFF
TRBD2	NA	TRBV27	TRBJ2-1	TGTGCCAGCAGTTCGATAGGACTAGCGAGATACAATGAGCAGTTCTTC	CASSSIGLARYNEQFF
TRBD2	once	TRBV6-4	TRBJ2-3	TGTGCCAGCAGTGAGAAAGCGGGGCAAGATACGCAGTATTTT	CASSEKAGQDTQYF
NA	NA	TRBV5-1	TRBJ2-6	TGCGCCAGCAGCTTGGCGTCAGGGAGGTTATTAGCTGGGGCCAACGTCCTGACTTTC	CASSLASGRLLAGANVLTF
TRBD1	NA	TRBV4-2	TRBJ1-5	TGTGCCAGCAGTCAATCCCCGGGACAGAGCAATCAGCCCCAGCATTTT	CASSQSPGQSNQPQHF
TRBD1	NA	TRBV4-3	TRBJ1-2	TGCGCCAGCAGCCAAGAGGCAGGGGGCCGTGGCTACACCTTC	CASSQEAGGRGYTF
TRBD2	NA	TRBV6-6	TRBJ2-1	TGTGCCAGCATCCGATCACCGGGACTAGCGGGAGACAATGAGCAGTTCTTC	CASIRSPGLAGDNEQFF
TRBD1	NA	TRBV5-5	TRBJ1-1	TGTGCCAGCAGCCCCTTCGCAGGGGGCACTGAAGCTTTCTTT	CASSPFAGGTEAFF
NA	NA	TRBV15	TRBJ2-3	TGTGCCACCAGCAGAGGGACAGTTGACGATACGCAGTATTTT	CATSRGTVDDTQYF
NA	once	TRBV10-3	TRBJ1-2	TGTGCCATCAGGGCCCTTCACTATGGCTACACCTTC	CAIRALHYGYTF
NA	NA	TRBV30	TRBJ1-1	TGTGCCTGGACCAGGGATAACACTGAAGCTTTCTTT	CAWTRDNTEAFF
TRBD2	NA	TRBV6-5	TRBJ2-1	TGTGCCAGCAGTTACGGGACTAGCGCGTACAATGAGCAGTTCTTC	CASSYGTSAYNEQFF